The sample holds many counts of the clone carrying this T cell receptor (beta chain). The antigen remains undetermined. Beta-chain TCR CDR3 regions were amplified from RNA transcripts. Second-round multiplex PCR followed a first-round RT-PCR using HTBI primers. In TCRdb, the multiplex PCR reads were re-called with MiXCR into one record per CDR3 protein. The sample shows almost 400,000 distinct CDR3 sequences, about a sixth of them seen only once. This entry is derived from a study of Graves' ophthalmopathy and Graves' hyperthyroidism. Study observations and caveats: The model predicted ophthalmopathy progression with about 71% sensitivity and around 72% specificity.

The length of the CDR3 is 13 residues. V was cut by 5 bases and J by 3 bases, with 9 bases left in between. Germline CDR1 SGDLS, CDR2 YYNGEE. V usage is TRBV9 and J usage is TRBJ2-1; the D gene is possibly TRBD2 (5 bases). Material: peripheral blood. The sequence derives from a woman aged 18-29 years with Graves' ophthalmopathy. The CDR3 here is CASSKEDYNEQFF. The CDR3 bases are TGTGCCAGCAGTAAGGAGGACTACAATGAGCAGTTCTTC.